This T cell receptor beta chain was sequenced for a study of blood T cell repertoires in COVID-19. As for the study in general: Samples representing acute and convalescent COVID-19 were sourced from the United States, Italy and Spain.

Original handling: Counts of nucleated cells, estimated from reference gene primer amplification, were obtained. Method: immunoSEQ multiplex PCR; TCRdb's copy keeps in-frame clones and lacks some. That table gives V, J and clone size, and the DNA gave D and trimming. The data contain 44,000 or so clones, 83% of them singletons. The CDR3 has 13 amino acids. Germline CDR1 reads MDHEN; CDR2 reads SYDVKM. V lost 7 bases and J 6 bases, leaving 16 bases between the germline ends. The chain couples TRBV28 to TRBJ2-7, with D perhaps TRBD2 (5 bases). This receptor was taken from a man older than 75 in a cohort sampled during active COVID-19. Sequenced sample: peripheral blood. CDR3 sequence reads: CASTQRQVGEQYF. DNA of the CDR3: TGTGCCAGCACCCAGCGGCAGGTGGGCGAGCAGTACTTC.